Sequencing of this TCR beta chain was carried out in a study of identical twins. TCRdb fed the 5' RACE reads into MiXCR, producing one record per CDR3 protein. The sample holds a few hundred thousand distinct CDR3 sequences, roughly a tenth seen once. A few counts support this clonotype. Per germline, CDR1 LGHNA and CDR2 YSLEER. Trimming shortened V by 0 bases and J by 3 bases, and 9 bases separated the two germline ends. The CDR3 loop spans 14 amino acids. Sequencing was performed on memory T cells sorted from blood. This rearrangement joins TRBV4-3 to TRBJ2-7; D call uncertain. The source of this sequence is a man aged 45 to 65 in good health. CDR3 residues: CASSQEVLGYEQYF. CDR3 nucleotides: TGCGCCAGCAGCCAAGAGGTCCTAGGCTACGAGCAGTACTTC.